This entry concerns a single TCR beta chain. This clonotype has only a few counts. The clone's antigen remains unknown. No much larger clone is present one base from it, and per-base qualities are unavailable. The sample is drawn from a study of T cells in Graves' hyperthyroidism and ophthalmopathy (dated by TCRdb to the late 2010s). The study in broad terms: Peripheral blood was collected at initial diagnosis, before any treatment. After sampling, hyperthyroidism patients received methimazole starting at 30 mg daily, and ophthalmopathy patients received high-dose intravenous methylprednisolone. To identify TCR V-J signatures that set the groups apart, the researchers used a discovery cohort of 100 patients, made up of roughly 40 with Graves' ophthalmopathy and 55 to 65 with stable Graves' hyperthyroidism. Prospective prediction of ophthalmopathy was tested in an independent validation cohort consisting of fewer than 20 hyperthyroidism patients and 15 to 17 patients who later progressed to ophthalmopathy. For training and testing, the 100 or so patients in the discovery cohort were randomly divided in a 7:3 ratio. TCR Vbeta CDR3 sequencing of some 140 peripheral blood samples (over 40 ophthalmopathy, 75 hyperthyroidism and some 17 progressor patients) is reported in the paper. In more than 5 Graves' hyperthyroidism patients, the study also compared T-cell repertoires from thyroid tissue with T-cell repertoires from blood.

Graves' hyperthyroidism was defined as stable when no progression to ophthalmopathy occurred over 18 months of follow-up. Hyperthyroidism patients were newly diagnosed, had a disease duration of under 2 months, and were aged 18 to 65 years. Patients with uncontrolled infections, other autoimmune diseases, pregnancy or lactation were excluded. Diagnoses were based on clinical symptoms, serum thyroxine and TRAb, thyroid ultrasound and orbital computed tomography. Ficoll-Paque density gradient centrifugation was used to isolate PBMCs from approximately 11 ml of fresh peripheral blood. Total RNA was extracted using Trizol reagent, and RNA quality was assessed on an Agilent 2100 Bioanalyzer. V has 4 bases trimmed and J has 0 bases trimmed; junction bases matching no gene number 7. From the germline V gene, CDR1 is KGHSH and CDR2 is LQKENI. The CDR3 runs 17 residues from the cysteine to the phenylalanine. Solely the CDR3 DNA is kept, with 51 bases framed from the first base.

Summary of the overall study and its limitations: Ophthalmopathy was separated from stable hyperthyroidism by a 13 V-J signature model, with around 90% sensitivity and 81% to 82% specificity obtained in cross-validation and 80%/75% obtained in testing. Sample size was not statistically predetermined, and investigators were not blinded to group allocation. During validation, the model predicted progression to ophthalmopathy a median of approximately six months ahead of onset, with just under 71% sensitivity and roughly 75% specificity. Most expanded thyroid clonotypes (frequency above 0.001) were also found in blood, which suggests that blood repertoires may mirror thyroid immune responses.

Amplification of TCR beta CDR3 regions was carried out from RNA transcripts. A first-round RT-PCR of the TCR CDR3 used the HTBI primer set with the Qiagen OneStep RT-PCR kit. A second multiplex PCR round built the libraries, followed by size selection and purification. Sequencing of the libraries was done on an Illumina HiSeq2000 using paired-end 100 bp reads. On the authors' methods: SOAPnuke was used to process the raw data, throwing out any read that contained adapters or uncalled bases, had a mean Phred below 15, or lacked an exact constant-primer or identifier match. High-quality paired reads were merged using COPE v1.2.5, and each unique nucleotide sequence was defined as a clonotype. MiTCR v1.1 was used to align the clonotypes against IMGT TRBV, TRBD and TRBJ reference segments. The analysis was restricted to V-J combinations with a frequency above 0.0001, which together covered 99% to 99.2% of the repertoires. The TCS score was defined as the ratio of F50 (clonal expansion) to E x V (chaos), calculated using BLOSUM62-based TCRdist between CDR3 peptides within each V-J. Welch's t-statistics and random forest reduced several hundred V-J features to 13, which were used in a naive Bayes classifier (R e1071). TCRdb passed the public sequencing reads through fastp at Q25 and MiXCR, retaining productive beta sequences. Here each entry gathers all rows of one CDR3 protein and keeps the most common genes and DNA. The V and J calls reflect TCRdb's pipeline rather than the authors' work. Within this sample are hundreds of thousands of distinct CDR3 sequences, with around 15% of them counted one time only. The ten most abundant clones make up roughly a tenth of the sample.

The TCR originated in a woman aged 18 to 35 with Graves' hyperthyroidism. In this chain, TRBV18 is recombined with TRBJ2-1, with 9 bases matching TRBD2. Source material: blood. The DNA sequence is as follows: TGTGCCAGCTCACGTACGAATAGCGGGAGCTCCTACAATGAGCAGTTCTTC. Translated, it reads CASSRTNSGSSYNEQFF.